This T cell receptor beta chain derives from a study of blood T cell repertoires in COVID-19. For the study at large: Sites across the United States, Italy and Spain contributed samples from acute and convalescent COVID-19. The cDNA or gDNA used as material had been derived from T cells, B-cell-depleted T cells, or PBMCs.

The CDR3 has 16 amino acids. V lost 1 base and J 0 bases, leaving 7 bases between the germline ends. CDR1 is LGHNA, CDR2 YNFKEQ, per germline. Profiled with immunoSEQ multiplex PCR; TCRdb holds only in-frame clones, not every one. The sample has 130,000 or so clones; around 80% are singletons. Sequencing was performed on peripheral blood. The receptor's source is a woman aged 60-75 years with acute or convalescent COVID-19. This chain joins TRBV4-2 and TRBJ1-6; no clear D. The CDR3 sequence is CASSQVPNSYNSPLHF. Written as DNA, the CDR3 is TGTGCCAGCAGCCAAGTTCCTAACTCCTATAATTCACCCCTCCACTTT.